One sample yielded the 15 T cell receptor beta chains listed below, sequenced in a study of shared clonotypes between healthy human individuals. Naive CD8 cells, CD45RO-negative and positively selected for CCR7, excluded terminally differentiated effector memory CD45RA+ cells. The data were produced by immunoSEQ multiplex PCR, yet TCRdb's version contains in-frame clones alone and is incomplete. The sample gives around 610,000 clones, approximately 96% of which show up once; around 0.1% is in the top ten. Sequencing used naive CD8+ T cells sorted from blood. The receptors stem from a woman in her 30s in good health.

This rearrangement joins TRBV7-9 to TRBJ2-3; either TRBD1 or TRBD2 may fit D (5 bases each). Trimming pared 5 bases from V and 0 bases from J, leaving 12 bases between. Germline CDR1 reads SEHNR; CDR2 reads FQNEAQ (reference sequence). The CDR3 sequence is 15 residues long. CDR3 coding DNA: TGTGCCAGCAGCCACCTCAGGGAGAGCACAGATACGCAGTATTTT. The encoded protein is CASSHLRESTDTQYF.

The chain uses TRBV28 and TRBJ2-1; a possible D gene is TRBD2 (6 bases). Germline V lookup: CDR1 MDHEN, CDR2 SYDVKM. The V gene lost 6 bases and the J gene lost 14 bases, with 17 bases spanning the gap. The CDR3 has 12 residues. CDR3 sequence reads: CASRSSGRLEFF. CDR3 coding DNA: TGTGCCAGCAGGTCCTCGGGGAGGCTGGAGTTCTTC.

The chain links TRBV7-9 to TRBJ1-2; 9 bases match TRBD1. This CDR3 region has 13 residues. Per the germline V gene, CDR1 is SEHNR and CDR2 is FQNEAQ (reference sequence). V shed 10 bases, J shed 5 bases, and the junction held 8 bases outside the gene matches. The CDR3 coding sequence is TGTGCCACCTGGACAGGGGAGGGATATGGCTACACCTTC. Its protein product is CATWTGEGYGYTF.

The V call is TRBV5-6, the J call TRBJ2-3; no firm D call. CDR3 length equals 14 residues. Trimming shortened V by 0 bases and J by 2 bases, and 7 bases separated the two germline ends. The germline CDR1 and CDR2 sequences are SGHDT and YYEEEE. CDR3 sequence (DNA): TGTGCCAGCAGCTTGGAGGACCCCACAGATACGCAGTATTTT. Amino acid sequence: CASSLEDPTDTQYF. Filled out from reference TRBV5-6 and TRBJ2-3, the complete variable domain reads DAGVTQSPTHLIKTRGQQVTLRCSPKSGHDTVSWYQQALGQGPQFIFQYYEEEERQRGNFPDRFSGHQFPNYSSELNVNALLLGDSALYLCASSLEDPTDTQYFGPGTRLTVL.

This CDR3 reads CASSLRAGGDEKLFF. The DNA for the CDR3 is TGTGCCAGCAGCTTGCGAGCAGGGGGGGATGAAAAACTGTTTTTT. V and J are TRBV5-4 and TRBJ1-4; 7 bases agree with TRBD1. Germline V lookup: CDR1 SGHNT, CDR2 YYREEE (reference sequence). Trimming at V came to 1 base and at J to 6 bases, leaving 6 bases not matched to a gene. The CDR3 has 15 amino acids.

This chain links TRBV9 with TRBJ1-1; D gene uncertain. This CDR3 has 14 residues. Trimming cost V 5 bases and J 6 bases, with 17 bases left between them. Germline V gene lookup returns CDR1 SGDLS and CDR2 YYNGEE. The CDR3 DNA sequence: TGTGCCAGCAGTTACACCGGACTGTTCTCTGAAGCTTTCTTT. This encodes CASSYTGLFSEAFF.

The chain carries TRBV27 and TRBJ2-5; possibly TRBD2 for D (6 bases). The germline V gene has CDR1 MNHEY and CDR2 SMNVEV (reference sequence). Trimming cost V 3 bases and J 2 bases, with 10 bases left between them. The CDR3 is 14 residues long. The CDR3 here is CASSFLGGQETQYF. In DNA form, the CDR3 reads TGTGCCAGCAGTTTTCTCGGGGGTCAAGAGACCCAGTACTTC.

A remark on this clone: Other nucleotide sequences in the sample specify the same CDR3. The chain uses TRBV5-4 and TRBJ1-2; D remains ambiguous. CDR1 SGHNT and CDR2 YYREEE come from the germline V gene (reference sequence). CDR3 length: 14 residues. Between the trimmed V and J ends, which lost 0 bases and 3 bases, there was a span of 9 bases. The CDR3 region is CASSLVPGDYGYTF. In nucleotides, the CDR3 is TGTGCCAGCAGCTTGGTCCCCGGGGACTATGGCTACACCTTC.

With respect to this clone: A much larger clone differs by one base, so this may be a read error. Other DNA sequences from this sample encode an identical CDR3 as well. This chain uses TRBV5-4 with TRBJ1-1, with D unclear. This CDR3 has 11 residues. Trimming stripped 1 base from V and 4 bases from J, with 2 bases between. Looked up from germline, CDR1 is SGHNT and CDR2 is YYREEE (reference sequence). CDR3 sequence: CASSLSTEAFF. CDR3 nucleotide sequence: TGTGCCAGCAGCTTGAGCACTGAAGCTTTCTTT.

The CDR3 nucleotides read TGTGCCAGCAGCCAAGATGTGCTAGCGGGAGAAAATGAGCAGTTCTTC. Translated: CASSQDVLAGENEQFF. The rearrangement links TRBV14 to TRBJ2-1; TRBD2 agrees at 10 bases. Germline lookup yields CDR1 SGHDN and CDR2 FVKESK. The CDR3 runs to 16 residues. After removal of 0 bases from V and 7 bases from J, the junction contained 6 bases not matched to a gene.

The chain uses TRBV27 and TRBJ2-7; D remains ambiguous. The germline CDR1 and CDR2 sequences are MNHEY and SMNVEV (reference sequence). Trimming removed 6 bases at V and 3 bases at J, with 21 bases between. The CDR3 has 16 residues. The CDR3 is CASSLGWSPPSYEQYF. The DNA for the CDR3 is TGTGCCAGCAGCTTAGGGTGGTCACCTCCAAGCTACGAGCAGTACTTC.

The chain employs TRBV7-9 and TRBJ2-7; D is undetermined. The germline V gene encodes CDR1 SEHNR and CDR2 FQNEAQ (reference sequence). This CDR3 is 13 amino acids long. Trimming took off 8 bases at V and 3 bases at J, with 14 bases between the two ends. CDR3 residues: CASQRSTHYEQYF. The CDR3 region has the DNA TGTGCCAGCCAAAGGAGCACGCACTACGAGCAGTACTTC.

The gene calls are TRBV28 and TRBJ2-2; TRBD1 aligns across 9 bases. Germline CDR1 reads MDHEN; CDR2 reads SYDVKM. The CDR3 is made up of 16 amino acids. Trimming took 6 bases from V and 6 from J; bases not matched to a gene: 11. The CDR3 loop reads CASRRGTGTSAGELFF. The CDR3 DNA is TGTGCCAGCAGGCGTGGGACAGGGACGTCGGCCGGGGAGCTGTTTTTT.

The chain recombines TRBV27 with TRBJ1-2; a weak D match, TRBD1 (6 bases). The V and J ends lost 6 bases and 5 bases respectively, with 13 bases between them. Germline V gene data show CDR1 as MNHEY and CDR2 as SMNVEV (reference sequence). The CDR3 consists of 13 residues. CDR3 in DNA: TGTGCCAGCAGCCTAAGGGGGGATTATGGCTACACCTTC. Amino acid sequence: CASSLRGDYGYTF.

This chain connects TRBV5-6 to TRBJ1-2; D is possibly TRBD1 (6 bases). With 2 bases removed from V and 9 bases from J, the gap between germline ends came to 14 bases. Germline CDR1 is SGHDT and CDR2 is YYEEEE. This CDR3 is built from 13 residues. CDR3 loop: CASSFGQTWSYTF. The CDR3 nucleotides are TGTGCCAGCAGCTTCGGACAGACTTGGAGCTACACCTTC.